These T cell receptor beta chains were read from a single sample in a study of blood T cells in healthy people across ages. TCRdb re-called the 5' RACE reads through MiXCR, storing one row per CDR3 protein. The sample includes hundreds of thousands of distinct CDR3 sequences, just over 55% of them seen just once. Sequencing was carried out using blood. The receptors originated from a middle-aged man in good health. Both conserved end residues are trimmed from each CDR3.

j_gene | v_gene | len | CDR3aa
TRBJ2-3 | TRBV9 | 12 | ASSVVSEADTQY
TRBJ2-5 | TRBV9 | 12 | ASSVAIGVGTQY
TRBJ2-5 | TRBV12-3/TRBV12-4 | 13 | ATTPGPVGGETQY
TRBJ1-1 | TRBV7-2 | 14 | ASSPWGSSMNTEAF
TRBJ2-1 | TRBV3-1 | 12 | ASSAQRDVSEQF
TRBJ2-7 | TRBV7-3 | 12 | ASSLTPGGYEQY
TRBJ1-2 | TRBV20-1 | 14 | SARDFRGGQGSGYT
TRBJ2-6 | TRBV7-2 | 15 | ASSLSSGDSGANVLT
TRBJ2-2 | TRBV7-9 | 13 | ASSPRDGNTGELF
TRBJ2-4 | TRBV6-5 | 12 | ASKKQGAKNIQY
TRBJ2-1 | TRBV28 | 12 | ASSFLAGGNEQF
TRBJ2-5 | TRBV7-3 | 11 | ASSINRLETQY
TRBJ2-7 | TRBV6-6 | 12 | ASRITGESYEQY
TRBJ2-5 | TRBV28 | 12 | ASRLRDRQETQY
TRBJ2-5 | TRBV11-2 | 12 | ASSLMFSQETQY
TRBJ2-1 | TRBV19 | 15 | ASSIIQAGGRGNEQF
TRBJ2-3 | TRBV20-1 | 10 | SAALRTDTQY
TRBJ1-2 | TRBV5-1 | 14 | ASSPWRQVLVFGYT
TRBJ2-1 | TRBV12-3/TRBV12-4 | 14 | ASRDPGLAVYNEQF
TRBJ2-1 | TRBV20-1 | 14 | SATPQLAQTQGEQF
TRBJ2-7 | TRBV7-6 | 14 | ASSLGGLDSSYEQY
TRBJ2-3 | TRBV28 | 10 | ASSLPPHTQY
TRBJ2-4 | TRBV10-3 | 9 | AISDRDVQY
TRBJ2-1 | TRBV25-1 | 13 | ASRGPGQYTNEQF
TRBJ1-6 | TRBV7-2 | 12 | ASSLGGNGSPLH